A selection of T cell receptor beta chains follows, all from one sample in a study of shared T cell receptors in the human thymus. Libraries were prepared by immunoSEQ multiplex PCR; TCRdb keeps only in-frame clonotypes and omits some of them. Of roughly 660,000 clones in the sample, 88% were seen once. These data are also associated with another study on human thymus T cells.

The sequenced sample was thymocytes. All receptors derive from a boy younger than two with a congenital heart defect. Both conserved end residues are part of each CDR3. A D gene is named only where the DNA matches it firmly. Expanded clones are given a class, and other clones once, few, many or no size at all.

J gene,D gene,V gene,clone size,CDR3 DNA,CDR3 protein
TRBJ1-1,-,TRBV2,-,TGTGCCACACGAGGGTGCAGCTGCAACACTGAAGCTTTCTTT,CATRGCSCNTEAFF
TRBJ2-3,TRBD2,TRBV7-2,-,TGTGCCAGCAGCTTAGGTCATGTGGGAGGGACTGAAGATACGCAGTATTTT,CASSLGHVGGTEDTQYF
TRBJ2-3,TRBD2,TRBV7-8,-,TGTGCCAGCAGCCTAGGACTAGCGGGATGTCGGGTGACAGATACGCAGTATTTT,CASSLGLAGCRVTDTQYF
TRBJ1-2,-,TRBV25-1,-,TGTGCCAGCCGCGGGAGGGACTCTAACTATGGCTACACCTTC,CASRGRDSNYGYTF
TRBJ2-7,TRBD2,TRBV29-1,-,TGCAGCGTTGATTGGGGACTAGCGGGTACCTTCTACGAGCAGTACTTC,CSVDWGLAGTFYEQYF
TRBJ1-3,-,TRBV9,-,TGTGCCAGCAGCGTAGAGATGGCTCCGCCGGGATCCCAAAAAACCAACGTTTCCACCATATATTTT,CASSVEMAPPGSQKTNVSTIYF
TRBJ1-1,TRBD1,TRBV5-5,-,TGTGCCAGCAGCCTTGGACAGGGGCGGATGTACACTGAAGCTTTCTTT,CASSLGQGRMYTEAFF
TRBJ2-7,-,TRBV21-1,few,TGTGCCAGCAGCAAACTCCCTGAGGTTTTGCCGATCTCCTACGAGCAGTACTTC,CASSKLPEVLPISYEQYF
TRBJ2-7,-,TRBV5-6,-,TGTGCCAGCAGCCCGGCCCGGGGCGAGCAGTACTTC,CASSPARGEQYF
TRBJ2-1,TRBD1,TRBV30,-,TGTGCCTGGGGGGGCTTCCGGGACAGGGGGCGGGATGAGCAGTTCTTC,CAWGGFRDRGRDEQFF
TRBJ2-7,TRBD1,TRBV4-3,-,TGCGCCAGCAGCCATCTCCGGGACAGCCTCTCCTACGAGCAGTACTTC,CASSHLRDSLSYEQYF
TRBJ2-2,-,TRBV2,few,TGTGCCAGCAGTGTGACTGGGGGCCCGGAGCTGTTTTTT,CASSVTGGPELFF
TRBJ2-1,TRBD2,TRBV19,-,TGTGCCAGTAGTAAAGGTAGGCTAGCGGGAGCGGACTCCTACAATGAGCAGTTCTTC,CASSKGRLAGADSYNEQFF
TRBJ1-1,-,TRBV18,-,TGTGCCAGCTCACCACCTGCAGGGGTGAACACTGAAGCTTTCTTT,CASSPPAGVNTEAFF
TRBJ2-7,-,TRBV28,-,TGTGCCAGCAGTCCCCACCCCGGCGAGCAGTACTTC,CASSPHPGEQYF
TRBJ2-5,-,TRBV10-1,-,TGCGCCAGCAGTCAGGAGGGGGCGGCCCAGTACTTC,CASSQEGAAQYF
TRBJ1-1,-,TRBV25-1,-,TGTGCCAGCAGGAGACCAGGGGTGGGGGACACTGAAGCTTTCTTT,CASRRPGVGDTEAFF
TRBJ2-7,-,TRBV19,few,TGTGCCAGTAGTATGAGGCAGGGGTACATCTACGAGCAGTACTTC,CASSMRQGYIYEQYF
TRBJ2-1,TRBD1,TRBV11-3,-,TGTGCCAGCAGCTCCGGGACAGGCTCGGCCTACAATGAGCAGTTCTTC,CASSSGTGSAYNEQFF
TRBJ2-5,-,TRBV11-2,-,TGTGCCAGCAGCTTAGTGCCATATAGCGAGACCCAGTACTTC,CASSLVPYSETQYF
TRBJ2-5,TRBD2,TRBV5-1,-,TGCGCCAGCAGCGCCGGACTAGCGGGAGGGAGGGAGACCCAGTACTTC,CASSAGLAGGRETQYF
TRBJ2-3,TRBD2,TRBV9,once,TGTGCCAGCAGCACTAGCGGGAGGGCCGGGGATACGCAGTATTTT,CASSTSGRAGDTQYF
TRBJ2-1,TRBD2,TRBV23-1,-,TGCGCCAGCAGTCGGCCGGGACTAGCTCCTCATGAGCAGTTCTTC,CASSRPGLAPHEQFF
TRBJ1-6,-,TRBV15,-,TGTGCCACCAGCAGAGACCCCAGCTCCTATAATTCACCCCTCCACTTT,CATSRDPSSYNSPLHF
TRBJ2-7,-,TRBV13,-,TGTGCCAGCAGCGACAAGTACTACGAGCAGTACTTC,CASSDKYYEQYF
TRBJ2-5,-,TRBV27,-,TGTGCCAGCACCACCGCGGGCCTCATGGGAGAGACCCAGTACTTC,CASTTAGLMGETQYF
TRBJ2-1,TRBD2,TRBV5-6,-,TGTGCCAGCAGCCATCCGGGACTAGAGAGCGGTGAGCAGTTCTTC,CASSHPGLESGEQFF
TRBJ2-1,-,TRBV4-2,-,TGTGCCAGCAGCCAGCGGAAGGGCGGGGCTGAGCAGTTCTTC,CASSQRKGGAEQFF
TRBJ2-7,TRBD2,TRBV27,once,TGTGCCAGCAGTTCAGATGGACTAGCGGGGGCCGACCTCTACGAGCAGTACTTC,CASSSDGLAGADLYEQYF
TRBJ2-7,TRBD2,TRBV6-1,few,TGTGCCAGCCACGGGGGAGGGACCTACGAGCAGTACTTC,CASHGGGTYEQYF
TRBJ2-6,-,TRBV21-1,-,TGTGCCAGCAGCTGGACAGGACCATCTGGGGCCAACGTCCTGACTTTC,CASSWTGPSGANVLTF
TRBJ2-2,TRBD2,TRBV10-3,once,TGTGCCATCAGTGAGTTCGGACCCGGGACTAGCGGACGAGGCACCGGGGAGCTGTTTTTT,CAISEFGPGTSGRGTGELFF
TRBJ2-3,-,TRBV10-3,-,TGTGCCACTGTGGGCCCCACAGATACGCAGTATTTT,CATVGPTDTQYF
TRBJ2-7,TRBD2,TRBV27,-,TGTGCCAGCAGTTTACCCTCCCCTAGCGGAAGACGAAATGTGCAGTACTTC,CASSLPSPSGRRNVQYF
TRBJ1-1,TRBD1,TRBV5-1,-,TGCGCCAGCAGCAGAAGGACAGGCTGGAACACTGAAGCTTTCTTT,CASSRRTGWNTEAFF
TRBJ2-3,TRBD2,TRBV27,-,TGTGCCAGCAGCCCCCCCGGAGTAGCGGGAGGAACAGATACGCAGTATTTT,CASSPPGVAGGTDTQYF
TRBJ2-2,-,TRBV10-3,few,TGTGCCATCACTCCCCTGGCGGGGGCGAAGGAGCTGTTTTTT,CAITPLAGAKELFF
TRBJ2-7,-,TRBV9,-,TGTGCCAGCAGCGTGGGTGGCCAGGGCACGGAGAAGGATTTGAACGAGCAGTACTTC,CASSVGGQGTEKDLNEQYF
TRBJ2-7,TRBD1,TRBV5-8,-,TGTGCCAGCAGCCTTGACAGGGGGTCTACCTACGAGCAGTACTTC,CASSLDRGSTYEQYF
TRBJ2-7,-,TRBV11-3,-,TGTGCCAGCAGCTTTTTTAATCGCGAGCAGTACTTC,CASSFFNREQYF
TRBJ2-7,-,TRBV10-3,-,TGTGCCATCTCCCCAAACTACGAGCAGTACTTC,CAISPNYEQYF
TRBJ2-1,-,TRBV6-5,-,TGTGCCAGCAGTCCCTCAAGCGATTCCTACAATGAGCAGTTCTTC,CASSPSSDSYNEQFF
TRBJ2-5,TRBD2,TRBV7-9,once,TGTGCCAGCAGCCCCCGACTAGCGGGAGGCCATGAGACCCAGTACTTC,CASSPRLAGGHETQYF
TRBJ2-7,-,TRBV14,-,TGTGCCAGCAGCCAAACCCTTCACCTCAGAGGCCCCTCCTACGAGCAGTACTTC,CASSQTLHLRGPSYEQYF
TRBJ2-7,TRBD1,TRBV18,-,TGTGCCAGCTCACAGTCCCGGACAGGGGAGTACGAGCAGTACTTC,CASSQSRTGEYEQYF
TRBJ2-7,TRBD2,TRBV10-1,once,TGCGCCAGCAGTGCCCCGGGACTAACCTACGAGCAGTACTTC,CASSAPGLTYEQYF
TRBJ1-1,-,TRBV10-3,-,TGTGCCATCAGTGACGGGTTTTGGGAAGCTTTCTTT,CAISDGFWEAFF
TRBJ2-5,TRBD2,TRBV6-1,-,TGTGCCAGCAGTGGACTAGCGGGAGAGGGGCAAGAGACCCAGTACTTC,CASSGLAGEGQETQYF